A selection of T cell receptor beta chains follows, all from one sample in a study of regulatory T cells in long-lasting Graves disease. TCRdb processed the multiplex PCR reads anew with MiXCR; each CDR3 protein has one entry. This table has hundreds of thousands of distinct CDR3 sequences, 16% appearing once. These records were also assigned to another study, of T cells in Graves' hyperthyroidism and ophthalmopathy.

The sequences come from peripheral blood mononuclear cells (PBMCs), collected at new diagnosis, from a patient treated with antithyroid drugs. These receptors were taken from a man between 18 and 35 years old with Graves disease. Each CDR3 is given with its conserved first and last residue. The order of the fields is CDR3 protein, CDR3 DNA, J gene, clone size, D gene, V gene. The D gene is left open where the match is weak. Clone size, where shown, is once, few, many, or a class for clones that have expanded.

CDR3 protein: CASSLSVGGQSNYGYTF
CDR3 DNA: TGTGCCAGCAGTTTGAGTGTGGGGGGACAGTCTAACTATGGCTACACCTTC
J gene: TRBJ1-2
clone size: .
D gene: TRBD1
V gene: TRBV27

CDR3 protein: CAWSSNTNTGELFF
CDR3 DNA: TGTGCCTGGAGTTCAAACACGAACACCGGGGAGCTGTTTTTT
J gene: TRBJ2-2
clone size: many
D gene: .
V gene: TRBV30

CDR3 protein: CSASNGQNNQPQHF
CDR3 DNA: TGCAGTGCTAGTAACGGACAGAACAATCAGCCCCAGCATTTT
J gene: TRBJ1-5
clone size: .
D gene: .
V gene: TRBV20-1

CDR3 protein: CASSHQDREAGNSPLHF
CDR3 DNA: TGTGCCAGCAGCCACCAAGACAGGGAGGCTGGGAATTCACCCCTCCACTTT
J gene: TRBJ1-6
clone size: .
D gene: TRBD1
V gene: TRBV3-1

CDR3 protein: CSAHATRRRDNEQFF
CDR3 DNA: TGCAGTGCCCACGCCACTAGAAGAAGGGACAATGAGCAGTTCTTC
J gene: TRBJ2-1
clone size: once
D gene: .
V gene: TRBV20-1

CDR3 protein: CASSQEASGANVLTF
CDR3 DNA: TGCGCCAGCAGCCAAGAGGCTAGTGGGGCCAACGTCCTGACTTTC
J gene: TRBJ2-6
clone size: few
D gene: .
V gene: TRBV4-1

CDR3 protein: CASFSGQGYEQYF
CDR3 DNA: TGTGCCAGCTTCTCGGGACAGGGCTACGAGCAGTACTTC
J gene: TRBJ2-7
clone size: many
D gene: TRBD1
V gene: TRBV18

CDR3 protein: CASSSHLGRREGNEQYF
CDR3 DNA: TGTGCCAGCAGTTCCCACTTGGGACGCCGGGAGGGGAACGAGCAGTACTTC
J gene: TRBJ2-7
clone size: many
D gene: TRBD2
V gene: TRBV27

CDR3 protein: CASSPWGLGYDEQFF
CDR3 DNA: TGTGCCAGCTCACCGTGGGGACTAGGGTACGATGAGCAGTTCTTC
J gene: TRBJ2-1
clone size: few
D gene: TRBD2
V gene: TRBV18

CDR3 protein: CASSIPGLASYEQYF
CDR3 DNA: TGTGCCAGTAGTATTCCGGGACTAGCTTCCTACGAGCAGTACTTC
J gene: TRBJ2-7
clone size: .
D gene: TRBD2
V gene: TRBV19

CDR3 protein: CASSQDRAVIYEQYF
CDR3 DNA: TGTGCCAGCAGCCAAGACAGGGCAGTGATCTACGAGCAGTACTTC
J gene: TRBJ2-7
clone size: .
D gene: .
V gene: TRBV14

CDR3 protein: CASSVGTISHEQYF
CDR3 DNA: TGTGCCAGCAGCGTCGGGACGATCTCCCACGAGCAGTACTTC
J gene: TRBJ2-7
clone size: many
D gene: .
V gene: TRBV9

CDR3 protein: CASSSIPGGAYNEQFF
CDR3 DNA: TGTGCCAGCAGTTCCATCCCAGGGGGCGCCTACAATGAGCAGTTCTTC
J gene: TRBJ2-1
clone size: few
D gene: TRBD1
V gene: TRBV27